Listed below are T cell receptor beta chains from one sample, sequenced in a study of shared T cell receptors in the human thymus. Only in-frame clones appear in the TCRdb table, and some are missing; sequencing was by immunoSEQ multiplex PCR. The table lists approximately 660,000 clones, roughly 90% of them singletons. The same data also went into a second study, on human thymus T cells.

The sequenced sample was thymocytes. These TCRs come from a boy younger than two with a congenital heart defect. CDR3s include the opening cysteine and the closing phenylalanine or tryptophan. The D gene is left open where the match is weak. Clone size is not always given. Where it is, it says once, few, many or a class for expanded clones.

>TRBV25-1|TRBJ2-2|16|.|.
TGTGCCAGCAGTGAGGTCCGGGACACCCACACCGGGGAGCTGTTTTTT
CASSEVRDTHTGELFF
>TRBV6-1|TRBJ1-5|15|.|.
TGTGCCCGCGTGGGGGGGGAGAGGAGCAATCAGCCCCAGCATTTT
CARVGGERSNQPQHF
>TRBV27|TRBJ1-1|14|.|.
TGTGCCAGCAGTTTCTCCGGGGTGAACACTGAAGCTTTCTTT
CASSFSGVNTEAFF
>TRBV19|TRBJ1-3|13|.|once
TGTGCCAGTAGTTCCCTATTCGGGAAAGCCATATATTTT
CASSSLFGKAIYF
>TRBV4-2|TRBJ2-3|18|.|.
TGTGCCAGCAGCCAAGACGGAACCTCAGGACTATACACAGATACGCAGTATTTT
CASSQDGTSGLYTDTQYF
>TRBV6-1|TRBJ2-7|13|.|.
TGTGCCAGCAACCTAGCTTGGGGCTACGAGCAGTACTTC
CASNLAWGYEQYF
>TRBV11-3|TRBJ2-3|15|.|.
TGTGCCAGCAGCCCGGAGGGCCGGGGCACAGATACGCAGTATTTT
CASSPEGRGTDTQYF
>TRBV15|TRBJ2-7|13|.|.
TGTGCCACCAGCAGAGCTAGCTCGGGCGAGCAGTACTTC
CATSRASSGEQYF
>TRBV14|TRBJ1-2|14|.|.
TGTGCCAGCAGCCAAGCTGACGGGTACTATGGCTACACCTTC
CASSQADGYYGYTF
>TRBV6-5|TRBJ2-7|15|.|.
TGTGCCCCCTCCTCTCCGGGACTCCTGGCCTACGAGCAGTACTTC
CAPSSPGLLAYEQYF
>TRBV11-3|TRBJ2-7|15|TRBD2|.
TGTGCCAGCAGCCCTAAGACTAGCGGGACTGGCGAGCAGTACTTC
CASSPKTSGTGEQYF
>TRBV6-5|TRBJ1-4|13|TRBD1|.
TGTGCCAGCAGTTACGGGTCAGGGGGAAAACTGTTTTTT
CASSYGSGGKLFF
>TRBV11-2|TRBJ2-7|16|TRBD2|.
TGTGCCAGCAGCTTAGGGCCTAGCGGGCGAGCCTACGAGCAGTACTTC
CASSLGPSGRAYEQYF
>TRBV7-9|TRBJ2-7|14|TRBD1|.
TGTGCCAGCAGCTTAGAACCAGGGGGCTACGAGCAGTACTTC
CASSLEPGGYEQYF
>TRBV27|TRBJ2-1|16|TRBD2|.
TGTGCCAGCAGCCCAGTAGCGGGCATGGGCCTCAATGAGCAGTTCTTC
CASSPVAGMGLNEQFF
>TRBV7-8|TRBJ1-4|15|.|once
TGTGCCAGCAGCTTATCCGGACAGACTAATGAAAAACTGTTTTTT
CASSLSGQTNEKLFF
>TRBV7-2|TRBJ1-1|15|TRBD1|.
TGTGCCAGCAGTTTCCTCGGGACAGGTCGTACTGAAGCTTTCTTT
CASSFLGTGRTEAFF
>TRBV6-1|TRBJ2-7|13|.|once
TGTGCCAGCAGCTCGGCCCTAGAAGGCGAGCAGTACTTC
CASSSALEGEQYF
>TRBV5-6|TRBJ2-7|18|.|once
TGTGCCAGCAGCTTCCACAGCGGGACACTTGTTGGGTCCTACGAGCAGTACTTC
CASSFHSGTLVGSYEQYF
>TRBV7-8|TRBJ2-7|14|.|.
TGTGCCAGCAGCTTACCCGGGAGTTCCTACGAGCAGTACTTC
CASSLPGSSYEQYF
>TRBV10-3|TRBJ1-5|13|.|once
TGTGCCATCAGTGGGGAGGACCCGGAGGCCCAGCATTTT
CAISGEDPEAQHF
>TRBV6-5|TRBJ1-4|16|TRBD1|.
TGTGCCAGCAGTTACGGGACAGAGGCGACTAATGAAAAACTGTTTTTT
CASSYGTEATNEKLFF
>TRBV6-1|TRBJ1-4|17|.|.
TGTGCCAGCAGTGAACCGCCGGACAGTGCAACTAATGAAAAACTGTTTTTT
CASSEPPDSATNEKLFF
>TRBV4-1|TRBJ2-7|18|TRBD2|.
TGCGCCAGCAGCCAAGGTTTTCTAGCGGGAGCCCCGGGGAACGAGCAGTACTTC
CASSQGFLAGAPGNEQYF
>TRBV5-6|TRBJ2-5|14|TRBD1|once
TGTGCCAGCGCATTTTCGACAGGGGGGGAGACCCAGTACTTC
CASAFSTGGETQYF
>TRBV4-3|TRBJ2-5|20|TRBD2|.
TGCGCCAGCAGCCAAGATCATCCGGGGTTGCCTAGCGGGAGGGGCGTGACCCAGTACTTC
CASSQDHPGLPSGRGVTQYF
>TRBV19|TRBJ1-2|13|TRBD1|.
TGTGCCAGTAGTCCCAGGACAGGCTATGGCTACACCTTC
CASSPRTGYGYTF
>TRBV2|TRBJ2-3|15|TRBD2|.
TGTGCCAGCATGGTCGGAGCGGGAGGATACGATACGCAGTATTTT
CASMVGAGGYDTQYF
>TRBV30|TRBJ1-3|19|.|.
TGTGCCTGGAGTGTGGGGGAAAGGGGGTGGATCCTCTCTGGAAACACCATATATTTT
CAWSVGERGWILSGNTIYF
>TRBV27|TRBJ1-5|17|TRBD1|.
TGTGCCAGCACCCTCCTCCCGGGACAGGGAAGCAATCAGCCCCAGCATTTT
CASTLLPGQGSNQPQHF
>TRBV11-2|TRBJ1-2|15|.|.
TGTGCCAGCAGCTTAGATATGCACATCGCCTATGGCTACACCTTC
CASSLDMHIAYGYTF
>TRBV2|TRBJ2-5|15|.|once
TGTGCCAGCAGTACTCACAGGGCTTACCAAGAGACCCAGTACTTC
CASSTHRAYQETQYF
>TRBV6-6|TRBJ1-1|12|.|.
TGTGCCAGCAGTTACTCGGTCGGAGGAGCTTTCTTT
CASSYSVGGAFF
>TRBV5-6|TRBJ2-7|11|.|.
TGTGCCAGCAGCTTCGGAGGCGAGCAGTACTTC
CASSFGGEQYF
>TRBV14|TRBJ2-1|20|TRBD2|.
TGTGCCAGCAGCCAAGACTTTCGGACTAGCGGGAGGGCCGCCAACAATGAGCAGTTCTTC
CASSQDFRTSGRAANNEQFF
>TRBV4-1|TRBJ2-2|14|.|.
TGCGCCAGCAGCCATTTAAGGGGCTCCGGGGAGCTGTTTTTT
CASSHLRGSGELFF
>TRBV25-1|TRBJ1-1|15|.|.
TGTGCCAGCAGAGGGGTCAGGGGCTGGAACACTGAAGCTTTCTTT
CASRGVRGWNTEAFF
>TRBV2|TRBJ2-1|15|TRBD2|.
TGTGCCAGCAGGCCGGGACTAGCGGCCCTCAATGAGCAGTTCTTC
CASRPGLAALNEQFF
>TRBV4-1|TRBJ2-5|19|.|.
TGCGCCAGCAGCCAAGATGGGGGGCTAGCGGCCCCAGGGAGGGAGACCCAGTACTTC
CASSQDGGLAAPGRETQYF
>TRBV19|TRBJ2-7|17|.|.
TGTGCCAGTAGTATAGCAGATATTCCCCTCTTCCACTGGGCCCTTGTGTGG
CASSIADIPLFHWALVW
>TRBV7-2|TRBJ2-3|18|TRBD2|.
TGTGCCAGCAGCTTTAACCGGACTAGCGGTTTCATCACAGATACGCAGTATTTT
CASSFNRTSGFITDTQYF
>TRBV4-3|TRBJ1-5|21|TRBD1|.
TGCGCCAGCAGCCAAGATGTAACAGGGGGTTCCCTCCTGTATAGCAATCAGCCCCAGCATTTT
CASSQDVTGGSLLYSNQPQHF
>TRBV11-2|TRBJ2-7|14|.|.
TGTGCCAGCAGCTGTGAGCGGGTTTCTTACGAGCAGTACTTC
CASSCERVSYEQYF
>TRBV7-8|TRBJ2-7|15|.|.
TGTGCCAGCAGCTTCGGGGGAGGAGGGATAAGCGAGCAGTACTTC
CASSFGGGGISEQYF
>TRBV30|TRBJ2-7|14|TRBD2|.
TGTGCCTGGAGACGCCTAGCGGATGCCTACGAGCAGTACTTC
CAWRRLADAYEQYF
>TRBV10-3|TRBJ1-2|16|TRBD1|.
TGTGCCATCAGTGTAGCACCTGTGGACAGGGGCTATGGCTACACCTTC
CAISVAPVDRGYGYTF
>TRBV5-6|TRBJ1-2|14|.|.
TGTGCCAGCAGCTTGACCAGGGGCCACTATGGCTACACCTTC
CASSLTRGHYGYTF
>TRBV4-3|TRBJ2-4|20|TRBD2|.
TGCGCCAGCAGCCAGGACACTAGCGGGACCTCCCCGAGCGCCAAAAACATTCAGTACTTC
CASSQDTSGTSPSAKNIQYF
>TRBV7-2|TRBJ2-5|13|TRBD2|.
TGTGCCAGCAGCGGACCTAGCGGGAGGGCCCAGTACTTC
CASSGPSGRAQYF
>TRBV11-1|TRBJ1-5|13|.|.
TGTGCCAGCAGCTTTGGAGATAATCAGCCCCAGCATTTT
CASSFGDNQPQHF
>TRBV7-3|TRBJ2-7|16|.|.
TGTGCCAGCAGCTTAACGTCCCCGACAGCGCCTGGCGAGCAGTACTTC
CASSLTSPTAPGEQYF
>TRBV25-1|TRBJ2-7|18|TRBD2|once
TGTGCCAGCAGTGCCCCGGGACTAGCGGGAGTCGAGCCCTACGAGCAGTACTTC
CASSAPGLAGVEPYEQYF
>TRBV5-4|TRBJ2-1|15|.|.
TGTGCCAGCAGCTTGTGGGAGTATGGAACCAATGAGCAGTTCTTC
CASSLWEYGTNEQFF
>TRBV30|TRBJ2-1|16|.|once
TGTGCCTGGAATCCCCCCCTAGCTTACTCCTACAATGAGCAGTTCTTC
CAWNPPLAYSYNEQFF